Below are 8 T cell receptor beta chains sequenced from a single sample in a study of blood T cell repertoires in COVID-19. This table comes from immunoSEQ multiplex PCR, and its TCRdb copy is limited to in-frame clones, with some not included. Of about 100,000 clones detected, around 84% appear once; the ten largest clones hold 26%. Input material: peripheral blood. These receptors all stem from a man aged 55 to 70 with acute or convalescent COVID-19.

This clone was recorded once. The rearrangement links TRBV10-3 to TRBJ2-7, with D perhaps matching TRBD1 (5 bases). Germline V gene lookup returns CDR1 ENHRY and CDR2 SYGVKD. V was clipped by 0 bases and J by 3 bases, with 9 bases between them. The CDR3 spans 14 residues. CDR3: CAISESRRDYEQYF. For the CDR3, the DNA is TGTGCCATCAGTGAGTCGCGCAGGGACTACGAGCAGTACTTC.

This clone was observed once. V usage is TRBV29-1 and J usage is TRBJ1-3; possibly TRBD1 for D (5 bases). From germline, CDR1 is SQVTM and CDR2 ANQGSEA. This CDR3 is built from 16 residues. The V gene lost 4 bases and the J gene lost 0 bases, with 16 bases spanning the gap. The CDR3 sequence: CSVGGGRSPSGNTIYF. The DNA for the CDR3 is TGCAGCGTTGGGGGGGGGAGGAGTCCCTCTGGAAACACCATATATTTT.

The rearrangement links TRBV6-5 to TRBJ1-4, with 9 bases that match TRBD1. The germline gives CDR1 MNHEY, CDR2 SVGAGI. J was trimmed by 2 bases and V by 0 bases; bases with no gene match: 1. The CDR3 spans 16 residues. The CDR3 loop is CASSYSGTGTNEKLFF. In nucleotides, the CDR3 is TGTGCCAGCAGTTACTCAGGGACAGGGACTAATGAAAAACTGTTTTTT.

This clone appeared a single time. The chain is built from TRBV5-1 and TRBJ2-3; 15 bases line up with TRBD2. The CDR3 extends over 18 amino acids. Germline V lookup: CDR1 SGHRS, CDR2 YFSETQ. The trim removed 4 bases at V and 0 bases at J, leaving 6 bases unmatched. The CDR3 DNA follows: TGCGCCAGCAGCCAAGGACTAGCGGGAGGGGTTAGCACAGATACGCAGTATTTT. Translation gives CASSQGLAGGVSTDTQYF. Complete variable domain (other parts from reference TRBV5-1 and TRBJ2-3): KAGVTQTPRYLIKTRGQQVTLSCSPISGHRSVSWYQQTPGQGLQFLFEYFSETQRNKGNFPGRFSGRQFSNSRSEMNVSTLELGDSALYLCASSQGLAGGVSTDTQYFGPGTRLTVL.

The chain combines TRBV14 with TRBJ2-7; maybe TRBD2 (5 bases). V lost 0 bases, J lost 2 bases, and 11 bases lay in between. Germline values: CDR1 SGHDN, CDR2 FVKESK. The CDR3 spans 15 residues. CDR3 region: CASSQDWTGPYEQYV. CDR3 DNA sequence: TGTGCCAGCAGCCAAGATTGGACTGGCCCCTACGAGCAGTACGTC.

The chain employs TRBV11-3 and TRBJ2-1; 8 positions match TRBD1. Germline loops: CDR1 SGHNT, CDR2 YENEEA. This CDR3 is 14 amino acids long. Trimming removed 3 bases from V and 5 bases from J; junction bases left unmatched: 3. The CDR3 coding sequence is TGTGCCAGCAGCTTTTTCAGGGGGCACAATGAGCAGTTCTTC. This sequence encodes CASSFFRGHNEQFF.

V and J are TRBV6-5 and TRBJ2-5; tentative D call: TRBD2 (6 bases). Germline lookup yields CDR1 MNHEY and CDR2 SVGAGI. This CDR3 comprises 15 residues. V was shortened by 5 bases and J by 2 bases, with 15 bases between the two germline ends. DNA of the CDR3: TGTGCCAGCAGTCCTCCGGGACTGAAACAAGAGACCCAGTACTTC. Its translation: CASSPPGLKQETQYF.

This clone was detected once. The chain carries TRBV2 and TRBJ2-1; TRBD1 matches at 7 bases. Trimming cost V 5 bases and J 2 bases; bases outside gene matches: 12. Germline values: CDR1 SNHLY, CDR2 FYNNEI. The CDR3 is made up of 17 amino acids. The CDR3 is CASSYRDRGRTYNEQFF. The CDR3 nucleotides are TGTGCCAGCAGTTACCGGGACAGAGGCCGAACCTACAATGAGCAGTTCTTC.